Listed below are T cell receptor beta chains from one sample, sequenced in a study of vaccination effects on CD4 cells after COVID-19. TCRdb keeps only in-frame clones here, not all; method: immunoSEQ multiplex PCR. The table records roughly 75,000 clones, approximately 70% of them present only once. No antigen has been identified for these receptors. This sample comprised CD4+ T cells from PBMCs cultured with HCoV-OC43 spike peptides, obtained before COVID-19 vaccination. These receptors originate from a human donor who received a COVID-19 vaccine. Each CDR3 is given with its conserved first and last residue. D genes are given only for firm matches. Clone size is stated in some rows and not others, as once, few, many or a class when expanded.

>-|-|TRBV10-1|TRBJ2-1
CASSDGGALNEQFF
TGCGCCAGCAGTGATGGGGGGGCGCTCAATGAGCAGTTCTTC
>TRBD2|few|TRBV2|TRBJ2-3
CASSESLAGGTDTQYF
TGTGCCAGCAGTGAATCCCTAGCGGGGGGCACAGATACGCAGTATTTT
>TRBD1|-|TRBV5-6|TRBJ1-3
CASSLVGTASGNTIYF
TGTGCCAGCAGCTTGGTTGGGACAGCCTCTGGAAACACCATATATTTT
>-|-|TRBV10-3|TRBJ1-5
CAINPSKAHQPQHF
TGTGCCATCAACCCCTCAAAGGCCCATCAGCCCCAGCATTTT
>-|-|TRBV28|TRBJ1-2
CASSGPRPQNYGYTF
TGTGCCAGCAGTGGTCCCCGCCCACAGAACTATGGCTACACCTTC
>-|-|TRBV3-1/TRBV3-2|TRBJ2-1
CASSQRDSFWFF
TGTGCCAGCAGCCAAAGGGACTCGTTTTGGTTCTTC
>-|-|TRBV2|TRBJ1-4
CASSALGNEKLFF
TGTGCCAGCAGTGCGTTGGGGAATGAAAAACTGTTTTTT
>-|-|TRBV2|TRBJ1-1
CASTRQMNTEAFF
TGTGCCAGCACGAGACAGATGAACACTGAAGCTTTCTTT
>TRBD2|-|TRBV5-1|TRBJ2-1
CASSGSTGLAGDSRLNEQFF
TGCGCCAGCAGCGGGTCTACGGGACTAGCGGGGGACTCCCGTTTAAATGAGCAGTTCTTC
>TRBD2|-|TRBV5-6|TRBJ2-6
CASSLLSGTSVAGANVLTF
TGTGCCAGCAGCCTGCTTTCCGGGACTAGCGTCGCTGGGGCCAACGTCCTGACTTTC
>-|few|TRBV30|TRBJ1-2
CAWSVDAGNYGYTF
TGTGCCTGGAGTGTAGACGCAGGCAACTATGGCTACACCTTC
>TRBD1|-|TRBV19|TRBJ1-5
CATMDRRDQPQHF
TGTGCCACGATGGACAGGAGAGATCAGCCCCAGCATTTT
>TRBD1|-|TRBV5-1|TRBJ1-1
CASRRQGANTEAFF
TGCGCCAGCAGGCGACAGGGGGCGAACACTGAAGCTTTCTTT
>-|-|TRBV2|TRBJ1-3
CASRGSSGNTIYF
TGTGCCAGCAGGGGCAGCTCTGGAAACACCATATATTTT
>TRBD1|-|TRBV6-5|TRBJ2-3
CASRDRGSTDTQYF
TGTGCCAGCAGGGACAGGGGAAGCACAGATACGCAGTATTTT
>-|-|TRBV7-9|TRBJ2-1
CASSLDQGSLKQFF
TGTGCCAGCAGCTTAGACCAAGGGTCGCTGAAGCAGTTCTTC
>-|-|TRBV10-3|TRBJ1-1
CAISPTAGTKAFF
TGTGCCATCAGTCCTACCGCCGGGACAAAGGCTTTCTTT
>-|-|TRBV14|TRBJ2-2
CASSQVSSHTGELFF
TGTGCCAGCAGCCAAGTATCGAGCCACACCGGGGAGCTGTTTTTT
>-|few|TRBV18|TRBJ1-4
CASSPGMGATNEKLFF
TGTGCCAGCTCACCAGGGATGGGTGCAACTAATGAAAAACTGTTTTTT
>-|-|TRBV27|TRBJ1-3
CASSLRQPSGNTIYF
TGTGCCAGCAGTTTACGACAGCCCTCTGGAAACACCATATATTTT
>-|once|TRBV9|TRBJ2-3
CASSVDIGAGRGGTDTQYF
TGTGCCAGCAGCGTAGATATCGGGGCGGGAAGGGGTGGCACAGATACGCAGTATTTT
>TRBD2|-|TRBV28|TRBJ2-3
CASSSRLAGELTQYF
TGTGCCAGCAGTTCACGACTAGCGGGGGAACTTACGCAGTATTTT
>-|-|TRBV5-1|TRBJ1-4
CASTRDSGEKLFF
TGCGCCAGCACCCGGGACTCTGGTGAAAAACTGTTTTTT
>-|-|TRBV5-6|TRBJ1-2
CASSTKYSGSSIYYGYTF
TGTGCCAGCAGCACCAAATACTCAGGGAGTAGTATTTATTATGGCTACACCTTC
>TRBD1|-|TRBV5-8|TRBJ2-3
CASSLGRGPSTDTQYF
TGTGCCAGCAGCCTGGGCAGGGGGCCGAGCACAGATACGCAGTATTTT
>TRBD2|-|TRBV5-8|TRBJ2-3
CASSYLAGGLRESTDTQYF
TGTGCCAGCAGCTACCTAGCGGGGGGCCTAAGAGAAAGCACAGATACGCAGTATTTT
>-|few|TRBV12-5|TRBJ1-1
CASRGGPDTEAFF
TGTGCTAGCCGGGGCGGGCCGGACACTGAAGCTTTCTTT
>-|-|TRBV18|TRBJ1-4
CASSPNSRNEKLFF
TGTGCCAGCTCACCTAATAGTCGTAATGAAAAACTGTTTTTT
>-|few|TRBV15|TRBJ1-1
CATSRARQNTEAFF
TGTGCCACCAGCAGGGCCCGACAGAACACTGAAGCTTTCTTT
>TRBD2|-|TRBV20-1|TRBJ2-5
CSASTASGDRETQYF
TGCAGTGCTAGTACTGCTAGCGGGGATAGGGAGACCCAGTACTTC
>TRBD2|-|TRBV28|TRBJ2-2
CASTSPVGGGRITGELFF
TGTGCCAGCACCTCTCCGGTCGGGGGGGGGCGAATCACCGGGGAGCTGTTTTTT
>-|once|TRBV7-3|TRBJ2-5
CASSLGQNVIETQYF
TGTGCCAGCAGCTTAGGGCAGAACGTGATAGAGACCCAGTACTTC
>-|-|TRBV9|TRBJ2-3
CASSVEYRGTDTQYF
TGTGCCAGCAGCGTAGAATACAGGGGCACAGATACGCAGTATTTT
>-|-|TRBV30|TRBJ2-1
CAWSVLLGEQFF
TGTGCCTGGAGTGTACTTCTAGGTGAGCAGTTCTTC
>TRBD1|-|TRBV7-2|TRBJ1-4
CASSTGQGVEKLFF
TGTGCCAGCAGCACGGGACAGGGGGTTGAAAAACTGTTTTTT
>TRBD1|-|TRBV6-6|TRBJ1-2
CASSYSTGTGYTF
TGTGCCAGCAGTTACTCGACAGGGACTGGCTACACCTTC
>TRBD2|-|TRBV7-8|TRBJ2-2
CASIHPSGENTGELFF
TGTGCCAGCATCCACCCTAGCGGGGAAAACACCGGGGAGCTGTTTTTT
>-|-|TRBV5-1|TRBJ1-1
CASSLGGPVTIEAFF
TGCGCCAGCAGCTTGGGAGGACCGGTCACAATTGAAGCTTTCTTT
>TRBD2|-|TRBV7-2|TRBJ2-3
CASSAGTNSDTQYF
TGTGCCAGCAGCGCCGGGACTAACTCAGATACGCAGTATTTT
>-|-|TRBV6-4|TRBJ2-1
CASSDPTRANNEQFF
TGTGCCAGCAGTGACCCTACCCGGGCCAACAATGAGCAGTTCTTC
>-|-|TRBV18|TRBJ1-6
CASSPVQGSSPLHF
TGTGCCAGCTCACCGGTACAGGGTTCCTCACCCCTCCACTTT
>-|-|TRBV25-1|TRBJ1-5
CASTQGATIDSNQPQHF
TGTGCCAGCACTCAAGGGGCTACAATAGATAGCAATCAGCCCCAGCATTTT
>-|-|TRBV30|TRBJ2-3
CAGGLNTQYF
TGTGCGGGGGGCTTAAATACGCAGTATTTT
>TRBD1|-|TRBV9|TRBJ1-2
CASSVSGTGSPYGYTF
TGTGCCAGCAGCGTCTCCGGGACAGGGAGCCCCTATGGCTACACCTTC